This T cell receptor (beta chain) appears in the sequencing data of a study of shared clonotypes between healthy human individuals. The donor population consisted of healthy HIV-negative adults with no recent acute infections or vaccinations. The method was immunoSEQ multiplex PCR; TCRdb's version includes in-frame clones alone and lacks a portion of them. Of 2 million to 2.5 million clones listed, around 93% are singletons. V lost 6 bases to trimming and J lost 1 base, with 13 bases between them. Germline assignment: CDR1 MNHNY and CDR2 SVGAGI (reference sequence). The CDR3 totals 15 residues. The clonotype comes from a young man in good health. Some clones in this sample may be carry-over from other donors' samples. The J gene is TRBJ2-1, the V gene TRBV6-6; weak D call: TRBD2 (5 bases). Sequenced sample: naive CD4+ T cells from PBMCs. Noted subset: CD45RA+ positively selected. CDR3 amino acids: CASSPGKLSYNEQFF. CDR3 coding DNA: TGTGCCAGCAGCCCCGGGAAGCTTTCCTACAATGAGCAGTTCTTC.